A single sample is the source of the 22 T cell receptor beta chains below, sequenced in a study of PD-1 blockade in classical Hodgkin lymphoma (TCRdb year 2020). Libraries were made using the immunoSEQ multiplex PCR assay. The immuneACCESS repertoire file appears here via TCRdb, limited to in-frame rearrangements. These files lack a portion of the clones; in checked studies, under half of the deficit traces to unresolved V genes, and the cause of the others is not known. Present in this sample are 45,000 or so clones, approximately 70% of which were seen just once. The ten largest account for approximately 11% of the sample. The time point label of this sample denotes: cycle 1 day 1 (C1D1), immediately before nivolumab initiation. All trial patients had relapsed after autologous stem cell transplantation, with cohorts A, B and C differing in prior brentuximab vedotin exposure. This sample comprised peripheral blood mononuclear cells (PBMCs), obtained at baseline. These receptors all come from a human donor with classical Hodgkin lymphoma.

This clone was seen only a few times. The V call is TRBV7-2, the J call TRBJ1-2; 7 nucleotides line up with TRBD1. With 5 bases clipped from V and 8 bases from J, the junction kept 8 bases outside the gene matches. Germline lookup yields CDR1 SGHTA and CDR2 FQGNSA. The CDR3 contains 13 residues. The CDR3 DNA reads TGTGCCAGCAGCCCCGACAGGGTCGGGGGCTACACCTTC. Its protein is CASSPDRVGGYTF.

This clone was detected a few times. The genes are TRBV5-1 and TRBJ2-7; possibly TRBD1 for D (5 bases). Germline CDR1 and CDR2: SGHRS and YFSETQ. The CDR3 spans 12 residues. The V end was cut by 0 bases, the J end by 4 bases, with 5 bases between. The CDR3, as DNA: TGCGCCAGCAGCTTGGACAGGTACGAGCAGTACTTC. It codes for CASSLDRYEQYF.

The gene calls are TRBV19 and TRBJ2-7; D may be TRBD1 (6 bases). The CDR3 totals 15 residues. Trimming shortened V by 3 bases and J by 4 bases, and 16 bases separated the two germline ends. Germline V gives CDR1 LNHDA, CDR2 SQIVND (reference sequence). The chain's CDR3 is CASSMRGMLGYEQYF. The CDR3 DNA reads as TGTGCCAGTAGTATGAGGGGGATGTTGGGTTACGAGCAGTACTTC.

The chain has TRBV11-3 and TRBJ1-3; D perhaps matches TRBD1 (5 bases). CDR1 and CDR2 (germline): SGHNT, YENEEA. V dropped 5 bases and J dropped 2 bases, with 10 bases sitting between them. This CDR3 region has 14 residues. CDR3 sequence (DNA): TGTGCCAGCAGCACACAGGAGACTGGAAACACCATATATTTT. It encodes CASSTQETGNTIYF.

The chain links TRBV2 to TRBJ2-3, with D perhaps matching TRBD2 (6 bases). The CDR3 loop spans 15 amino acids. Germline V gene sequence: CDR1 SNHLY, CDR2 FYNNEI. Trimming stripped 2 bases from V and 4 bases from J, with 13 bases between. The CDR3 coding sequence is TGTGCCAGCAGTGAAACAGGAGGGTGGGCAGATACGCAGTATTTT. Its translation: CASSETGGWADTQYF.

The chain combines TRBV7-9 with TRBJ1-1, with 7 bases matching TRBD1. Germline CDR1 reads SEHNR; CDR2 reads FQNEAQ (reference sequence). The CDR3 consists of 14 residues. J lost 0 bases, V lost 3 bases, and 1 base had no gene match. This CDR3 is CASSLTGMNTEAFF. For the CDR3, the DNA is TGTGCCAGCAGCTTGACAGGGATGAACACTGAAGCTTTCTTT.

J is TRBJ2-3 and V is TRBV27; D may be TRBD2 (6 bases). Trimming took off 5 bases at V and 3 bases at J, with 21 bases between the two ends. Germline lookup yields CDR1 MNHEY and CDR2 SMNVEV (reference sequence). CDR3 length: 17 residues. The CDR3 nucleotides are TGTGCCAGCAGTAGAGTCCTAGCGATCGGCGCGACAGATACGCAGTATTTT. It yields the protein CASSRVLAIGATDTQYF.

V and J are TRBV6-5 and TRBJ1-5, with no clear D. There are 13 residues in the CDR3. From germline, CDR1 is MNHEY and CDR2 SVGAGI. The V gene lost 5 bases and the J gene lost 1 base, with 6 bases spanning the gap. The CDR3 reads CASSAASNQPQHF. The DNA for the CDR3 is TGTGCCAGCAGTGCGGCGAGCAATCAGCCCCAGCATTTT.

V usage is TRBV27 and J usage is TRBJ1-1; D possibly corresponds to TRBD1 (6 bases). Trimming removed 1 base at V and 0 bases at J, with 9 bases between. This CDR3 has 15 residues. Germline V gene sequence: CDR1 MNHEY, CDR2 SMNVEV (reference sequence). The CDR3 is CASSLFQGLNTEAFF. CDR3 coding DNA: TGTGCCAGCAGTTTATTCCAGGGGCTGAACACTGAAGCTTTCTTT.

This chain joins TRBV28 and TRBJ2-3; D is uncertain. CDR3 length: 14 residues. The V and J ends lost 7 bases and 4 bases respectively, with 15 bases between them. Germline V gives CDR1 MDHEN, CDR2 SYDVKM. CDR3 amino acids: CASTERSLADTQYF. CDR3 DNA sequence: TGTGCCAGCACCGAAAGGAGTCTAGCAGATACGCAGTATTTT.

The J gene is TRBJ2-3, the V gene TRBV5-1, with 11 nucleotides matching TRBD2. This CDR3 is built from 18 residues. Germline CDR1 SGHRS, CDR2 YFSETQ. The V and J ends lost 0 bases and 3 bases, in that order; junction bases with no gene match: 9. The DNA for the CDR3 is TGCGCCAGCAGCTTGGACGAAACGGGACTAGCGGAAACAGATACGCAGTATTTT. As protein: CASSLDETGLAETDTQYF.

This clone was detected only a few times. This rearrangement joins TRBV2 to TRBJ2-5, with D tentatively TRBD1 (6 bases). Between the trimmed V and J ends, which lost 6 bases and 5 bases, there was a span of 13 bases. This CDR3 spans 13 amino acids. CDR1 and CDR2 (germline): SNHLY, FYNNEI. The CDR3: CASRSTGMETQYF. For the CDR3, the DNA is TGTGCCAGCAGGAGTACAGGGATGGAGACCCAGTACTTC.

The CDR3 DNA sequence: TGCGCCAGCAGCGACCCGGGACAGGGGGATGAAAAACTGTTTTTT. Its protein is CASSDPGQGDEKLFF. This rearrangement joins TRBV5-1 to TRBJ1-4; 11 bases match TRBD1. CDR1 is SGHRS and CDR2 is YFSETQ in the germline V gene. The CDR3 has 15 residues. V lost 4 bases, J lost 6 bases, and 5 bases stayed unmatched.

The rearrangement uses TRBV7-6 and TRBJ2-2; 9 bases are shared with TRBD2. V shed 5 bases and J 1 base; nucleotides not matched to a gene: 5. The CDR3 sequence is 16 residues long. Germline V CDR1 and CDR2: SGHVS, FNYEAQ. The CDR3 coding sequence is TGTGCCAGCAGCCCGAGACTAGCGGAGAACACCGGGGAGCTGTTTTTT. Translation gives CASSPRLAENTGELFF.

The V call is TRBV7-9, the J call TRBJ2-3; 15 nucleotides match TRBD2. V was pared by 4 bases and J by 1 base, with 9 bases of the junction left unmatched. The germline gives CDR1 SEHNR, CDR2 FQNEAQ (reference sequence). The CDR3 contains 19 residues. DNA of the CDR3: TGTGCCAGCAGCTCCCTCCGGGGACTAGCGGGAGGACGCACAGATACGCAGTATTTT. As protein: CASSSLRGLAGGRTDTQYF.

The sample holds a few counts of this clone. The chain links TRBV27 to TRBJ2-1, with TRBD2 matching over 10 bases. Per the germline V gene, CDR1 is MNHEY and CDR2 is SMNVEV (reference sequence). The CDR3 length is 16 residues. Unmatched junction bases numbered 9, after V lost 3 bases and J lost 7 bases. CDR3 amino acids: CASSFRSGGAQNEQFF. The CDR3 nucleotides are TGTGCCAGCAGTTTCAGAAGCGGGGGGGCCCAAAATGAGCAGTTCTTC.

CDR3 DNA sequence: TGTGCCAGCAGTGAAGGGACAGGGGGCGGTGGCACTGAAGCTTTCTTT. Protein: CASSEGTGGGGTEAFF. The chain combines TRBV6-1 with TRBJ1-1; 11 bases are shared with TRBD1. Per germline, CDR1 MNHNS and CDR2 SASEGT. J was trimmed by 4 bases and V by 1 base; bases with no gene match: 5. The CDR3 is 16 amino acids.

This chain links TRBV6-5 with TRBJ1-1; unclear D gene. CDR1 is MNHEY, CDR2 SVGAGI, per germline. Trimming shortened V by 2 bases and J by 3 bases, and 7 bases separated the two germline ends. The CDR3 has 13 residues. CDR3 nucleotides: TGTGCCAGCAGTTACGAGGACTACACTGAAGCTTTCTTT. Translating it yields CASSYEDYTEAFF.

This sequence joins TRBV7-9 and TRBJ2-1; 12 bases map to TRBD2. CDR3 size: 15 residues. The ends lost 4 bases at V and 9 bases at J; junction bases unmatched: 7. Germline lookup yields CDR1 SEHNR and CDR2 FQNEAQ (reference sequence). CDR3 in amino acids: CASSSSGRARAEQFF. As DNA, the CDR3 is TGTGCCAGCAGCTCTAGCGGGAGGGCCCGTGCTGAGCAGTTCTTC.

The chain uses TRBV11-2 and TRBJ1-3, with D uncertain. Germline values: CDR1 SGHAT, CDR2 FQNNGV. V was clipped by 3 bases and J by 0 bases, with 9 bases between them. This CDR3 has 15 residues. In nucleotides, the CDR3 is TGTGCCAGCAGCTTTGCGGCATTCTCTGGAAACACCATATATTTT. Its translation is CASSFAAFSGNTIYF.

This chain links TRBV6-5 with TRBJ2-7; 7 positions match TRBD1. The CDR3 length is 13 residues. Germline CDR1 and CDR2: MNHEY and SVGAGI. Trimming at V came to 5 bases and at J to 2 bases, leaving 3 bases not matched to a gene. The CDR3 reads CASSRGQAYEQYF. The CDR3 DNA follows: TGTGCCAGCAGTCGAGGACAGGCCTACGAGCAGTACTTC.

The chain uses TRBV5-8 and TRBJ1-1; no reliable D call. CDR3 length: 10 amino acids. The germline V gene has CDR1 SGHTS and CDR2 YDEGEE. With 3 bases removed from V and 8 bases from J, the gap between germline ends came to 5 bases. CDR3 sequence reads: CASSSPEAFF. The CDR3 DNA reads as TGTGCCAGCAGCTCCCCCGAAGCTTTCTTT. Based on the CDR3 plus reference TRBV5-8 and TRBJ1-1, the full variable domain is EAGVTQSPTHLIKTRGQQATLRCSPISGHTSVYWYQQALGLGLQFLLWYDEGEERNRGNFPPRFSGRQFPNYSSELNVNALELEDSALYLCASSSPEAFFGQGTRLTVV.